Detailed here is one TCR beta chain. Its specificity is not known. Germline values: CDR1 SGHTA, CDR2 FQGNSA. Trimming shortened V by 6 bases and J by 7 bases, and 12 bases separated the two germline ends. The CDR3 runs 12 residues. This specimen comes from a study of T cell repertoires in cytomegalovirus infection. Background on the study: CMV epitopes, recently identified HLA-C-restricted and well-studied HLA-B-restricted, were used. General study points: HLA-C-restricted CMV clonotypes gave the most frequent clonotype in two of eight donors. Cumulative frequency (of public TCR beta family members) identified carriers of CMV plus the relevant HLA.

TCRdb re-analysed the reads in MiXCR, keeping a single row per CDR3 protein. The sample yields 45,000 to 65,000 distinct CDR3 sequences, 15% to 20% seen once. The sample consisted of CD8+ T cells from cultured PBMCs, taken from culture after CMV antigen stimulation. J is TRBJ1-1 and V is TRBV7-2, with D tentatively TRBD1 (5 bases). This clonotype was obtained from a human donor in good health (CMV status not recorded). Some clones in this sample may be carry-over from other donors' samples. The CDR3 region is CASRPGTVEAFF. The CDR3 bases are TGTGCCAGCAGGCCCGGGACGGTTGAAGCTTTCTTT.